Listed below are T cell receptor beta chains from one sample, sequenced in a study of blood T cells in healthy people across ages. In TCRdb, the 5' RACE reads were re-called with MiXCR into one record per CDR3 protein. The repertoire holds more than 1,400,000 distinct CDR3 sequences, around 39% seen once, with 6.5% to 10% in the top ten. The sample was blood. Receptors were obtained from a woman aged 18-29 years in good health. Both conserved end residues are part of each CDR3. A D gene is named only where the DNA matches it firmly. Rows give clone size only sometimes, using once, few, many, or a class for an expanded clone.

>TRBV30|-|TRBJ2-5|-
TGTGCCGGCCAAGAGAAGGGGGAAGAGACCCAGTACTTC
CAGQEKGEETQYF
>TRBV7-9|-|TRBJ1-5|-
TGTGCCAGCAGCTCGGCCGGGACCCCGAATCAGCCCCAGCATTTT
CASSSAGTPNQPQHF
>TRBV19|-|TRBJ2-3|-
TGTGCCAGTAGTAATCGACGGGCGACAGATACGCAGTATTTT
CASSNRRATDTQYF
>TRBV7-3|TRBD2|TRBJ2-1|-
TGTACCAGCAGCTTAAACCCCCGAACTAGCGGGGCCAACAATGAGCAGTTCTTC
CTSSLNPRTSGANNEQFF
>TRBV27|-|TRBJ2-7|many
TGTGCCAGCAGTTTAGCGGGGGCCGGGTACGAGCAGTACTTC
CASSLAGAGYEQYF
>TRBV29-1|TRBD1|TRBJ2-1|few
TGCAGCGTTGAAGGAGCAGGGGGTTACAATGAGCAGTTCTTC
CSVEGAGGYNEQFF
>TRBV4-1|-|TRBJ1-2|few
TGCGCCAGCAGCCAACCCCTTGACCCGGGGGGTGGCACCTTC
CASSQPLDPGGGTF
>TRBV20-1|-|TRBJ2-7|-
TGCAGTGCAGAAAAGCAGGGCCTCGGCTACGAGCAGTACTTC
CSAEKQGLGYEQYF
>TRBV6-1|-|TRBJ2-1|-
TGTGCCAGCAGTGCTTTCGCCGGTAGGCGGGCCAATGAGCAGTTCTTC
CASSAFAGRRANEQFF
>TRBV20-1|TRBD1|TRBJ1-1|-
TGCAGTGCAACCGACAGGGGGCCGTACACTGAAGCTTTCTTT
CSATDRGPYTEAFF
>TRBV29-1|TRBD1|TRBJ2-4|many
TGCAGCGTTGAAGGACAGGGAGAAAACATTCAGTACTTC
CSVEGQGENIQYF
>TRBV29-1|TRBD1|TRBJ1-5|-
TGCAGCGCACAGGGGGCTGATAGCAATCAGCCCCAGCATTTT
CSAQGADSNQPQHF
>TRBV12-3/TRBV12-4|TRBD2|TRBJ2-5|-
TGTGCCAGCAGTCCCCGGACTAGCGGGGGGGCACGGGAGACCCAGTACTTC
CASSPRTSGGARETQYF
>TRBV12-3/TRBV12-4|-|TRBJ2-3|few
TGTGCCAGCAGTTTAGTGTTTAAGGGGTTGGATACGCAGTATTTT
CASSLVFKGLDTQYF
>TRBV28|-|TRBJ2-4|-
TGTGCCAGCAGTTTCCGGCAGACCATAGCCAAAAACATTCAGTACTTC
CASSFRQTIAKNIQYF
>TRBV7-9|TRBD1|TRBJ2-7|-
TGTGCCGCGGGACAGGGCTCCTACGAGCAGTACTTC
CAAGQGSYEQYF
>TRBV27|-|TRBJ1-1|few
TGTGCCAGCAGTTTAAGGGGCACAGGGAACACTGAAGCTTTCTTT
CASSLRGTGNTEAFF
>TRBV28|-|TRBJ2-6|many
TGTGCCAGCAGTTCGTCAGGACGCTCTGGGGCCAACGTCCTGACTTTC
CASSSSGRSGANVLTF
>TRBV30|-|TRBJ1-2|few
TGTGCCTGGGCCCAACACACAGAGACCACTCTCTATGGCTACACCTTC
CAWAQHTETTLYGYTF
>TRBV7-2|-|TRBJ2-1|-
TGTGCCAGCAGCCCCCCAAGGTGGGAGCCTTCCCACAATGAGCAGTTCTTC
CASSPPRWEPSHNEQFF
>TRBV7-2|-|TRBJ1-2|-
TGTGCCAGCAGCCGAGGGGCGCAGTTGAACTATGGCTACACCTTC
CASSRGAQLNYGYTF
>TRBV18|-|TRBJ2-1|-
TGTGCCAGCTCACCAAAGGAAATTAGGGGCGACAATGAGCAGTTCTTC
CASSPKEIRGDNEQFF
>TRBV29-1|-|TRBJ2-7|-
TGCAGCGCAAAAAACTACGAGCAGTACTTC
CSAKNYEQYF
>TRBV7-6|-|TRBJ1-1|once
TGTGCCAGCAGCTTAGGTATCGGTAGGGAGTGGGGCACTGAAGCTTTCTTT
CASSLGIGREWGTEAFF